This T cell receptor (beta chain) was sequenced for a study of blood T cell repertoires in COVID-19. CDR3 length: 14 residues. Trimming removed 1 base at V and 3 bases at J, with 9 bases between. CDR1 is SGHVS, CDR2 FQNEAQ, per germline. This table comes from immunoSEQ multiplex PCR, and its TCRdb copy is limited to in-frame clones, with some not included. The table includes under 45,000 clones, around 81% detected once. This rearrangement joins TRBV7-8 to TRBJ2-5, with D unresolved. Sample: peripheral blood. This clonotype was obtained from a man in his fifties with active COVID-19. Here the CDR3 reads CASSLEYSKETQYF. The CDR3 DNA follows: TGTGCCAGCAGCTTAGAGTACTCCAAAGAGACCCAGTACTTC.